What follows describes a single TCR beta chain. This record comes from a study of blood T cell repertoires in COVID-19. Method: immunoSEQ multiplex PCR; TCRdb's copy keeps in-frame clones and lacks some. Of over 80,000 clones detected, approximately 87% appear once; the ten largest clones hold 20%. Trimming shortened V by 5 bases and J by 10 bases, and 12 bases separated the two germline ends. CDR3 length: 12 amino acids. The germline CDR1 and CDR2 sequences are SNHLY and FYNNEI. Specimen: peripheral blood. The receptor comes from a human donor in a cohort sampled during active COVID-19. This chain links TRBV2 with TRBJ2-1; possible D gene TRBD2, 5 bases. The CDR3 reads CASSSTRQEQFF. The CDR3 region has the DNA TGTGCCAGCAGTTCTACTAGGCAAGAGCAGTTCTTC.